A single sample gave rise to the 25 T cell receptor beta chains below, sequenced in a study of T cells in Graves' hyperthyroidism and ophthalmopathy. TCR beta CDR3 sequences were amplified from RNA transcripts. First-round RT-PCR targeting the TCR CDR3 was performed with the HTBI primer set. TCRdb used MiXCR to reprocess the multiplex PCR reads, holding one entry per CDR3 protein. The sample records about 840,000 distinct CDR3 sequences, roughly 40% being singletons. The sequenced material came from blood. The receptors originated from a man between 18 and 29 years old with Graves' hyperthyroidism.

This clonotype has only one observation. This chain joins TRBV25-1 and TRBJ2-5; D perhaps matches TRBD2 (5 bases). The ends were cut back, 4 bases at V and 5 bases at J, with 20 bases in the middle. The CDR3 runs 16 residues. Germline V gene lookup returns CDR1 MGHDK and CDR2 SYGVNS. Here the CDR3 DNA reads TGTGCCAGCAGTGCTTCCGACTACTCGGAAGGGGAGACCCAGTACTTC. Its translation is CASSASDYSEGETQYF.

The table lists this clonotype with many counts. The gene calls are TRBV20-1 and TRBJ1-1, with unresolved D. Trimming pared 6 bases from V and 1 base from J, leaving 12 bases between. The germline CDR1 and CDR2 sequences are DFQATT and SNEGSKA (reference sequence). The CDR3 is 13 amino acids. The CDR3 reads CSALTWTNTEAFF. CDR3 DNA: TGCAGTGCCCTTACCTGGACGAACACTGAAGCTTTCTTT.

This clonotype was observed at least ten times. The genes are TRBV29-1 and TRBJ1-1, with D unresolved. Deletions cut 5 bases from V and 0 bases from J, with 16 bases between. CDR1 is SQVTM, CDR2 ANQGSEA, per germline. This CDR3 has 15 amino acids. In nucleotides, the CDR3 is TGCAGCGTTACACCTCAAGTAAGGCTGAACACTGAAGCTTTCTTT. Protein: CSVTPQVRLNTEAFF.

This clonotype has a count of ten or more. This chain links TRBV15 with TRBJ2-7; D remains unclear. Germline assignment: CDR1 LNHNV and CDR2 YYDKDF (reference sequence). The CDR3 has 13 amino acids. V lost 6 bases to trimming and J lost 0 bases, with 9 bases between them. The CDR3: CATRQRSSYEQYF. The CDR3 DNA sequence: TGTGCCACCAGACAGAGGAGCTCCTACGAGCAGTACTTC.

The sample holds many counts of this clonotype. The gene calls are TRBV4-1 and TRBJ1-5; tentative D call: TRBD1 (5 bases). This CDR3 is 14 amino acids long. The germline V and J ends were trimmed by 1 base and 10 bases, with 14 bases remaining between them. Germline V gene data show CDR1 as MGHRA and CDR2 as YSYEKL. The CDR3 here is CASSQVSGQEPQHF. Written as DNA, the CDR3 is TGCGCCAGCAGCCAAGTCTCAGGGCAGGAACCCCAGCATTTT.

This clonotype was counted once. A read error may be the cause here, since a much bigger clone is one base away. The rearrangement links TRBV2 to TRBJ1-3; perhaps TRBD1 as D (5 bases). CDR1 SNHLY and CDR2 FYNNEI come from the germline V gene. This CDR3 spans 11 amino acids. With 1 base removed from V and 13 bases from J, the gap between germline ends came to 8 bases. In nucleotides, the CDR3 is TGTGCCAGCAGTGAAGAAGGGGCAATATATTTT. It yields the protein CASSEEGAIYF.

This chain uses TRBV9 with TRBJ2-5; D is undetermined. Germline assignment: CDR1 SGDLS and CDR2 YYNGEE. Trimming stripped 0 bases from V and 1 base from J, with 10 bases between. The CDR3 runs to 15 residues. The CDR3, as DNA: TGTGCCAGCAGCGTAGAGGGCCGACCCCAAGAGACCCAGTACTTC. Translated: CASSVEGRPQETQYF.

This sequence joins TRBV5-1 and TRBJ2-5, with D perhaps given as TRBD1 or TRBD2 (5 bases each). V was shortened by 0 bases and J by 9 bases, with 18 bases between the two germline ends. Germline V gene lookup returns CDR1 SGHRS and CDR2 YFSETQ. This CDR3 spans 15 amino acids. The CDR3 DNA is TGCGCCAGCAGCTTGGCCGGGACGGCTCAAGTGGCCCAGTACTTC. This translates into CASSLAGTAQVAQYF.

This clonotype has ten or more counts. The genes are TRBV7-2 and TRBJ1-1; unclear D gene. Germline lookup yields CDR1 SGHTA and CDR2 FQGNSA. V was shortened by 3 bases and J by 8 bases, with 13 bases between the two germline ends. The CDR3 is 13 residues long. In DNA form, the CDR3 reads TGTGCCAGCAGCTTCGGAGAGTGGTCGGAAGCTTTCTTT. Residues: CASSFGEWSEAFF.

This clonotype was picked up a small number of times. The chain carries TRBV19 and TRBJ2-2, with D perhaps TRBD1 (5 bases). The germline gives CDR1 LNHDA, CDR2 SQIVND (reference sequence). The CDR3 covers 12 residues. V was shortened by 11 bases and J by 7 bases, with 14 bases between the two germline ends. The CDR3 coding sequence is TGTGCCGGGGCTAAGGTGAACGGGGAGCTGTTTTTT. Translated, it gives CAGAKVNGELFF.

Many counts were recorded for this clonotype. At one end, the junction sequence differs from germline, possibly due to a read error. The chain uses TRBV10-3 and TRBJ1-2; no reliable D call. This CDR3 comprises 14 residues. Germline V gene lookup returns CDR1 ENHRY and CDR2 SYGVKD. In nucleotides, the CDR3 is TGTGCCATCAGTGAGTCGAAGCACAGAGTCTCGCCCTCCTTC. Amino acid sequence: CAISESKHRVSPSF.

This clonotype was seen a handful of times. This chain links TRBV7-9 with TRBJ2-2, with 9 bases lining up with TRBD1. The V gene's germline CDR1 is SEHNR and CDR2 FQNEAQ (reference sequence). The CDR3 is 15 amino acids. With V trimmed by 7 bases and J by 5 bases, 8 bases remained unmatched. This CDR3 reads CASTPGQGKTGELFF. The CDR3 nucleotides are TGTGCCAGCACCCCGGGACAGGGCAAAACCGGGGAGCTGTTTTTT.

The chain has TRBV25-1 and TRBJ2-7; D is uncertain. The CDR3 covers 11 residues. CDR1 and CDR2 (germline): MGHDK, SYGVNS. V lost 10 bases to trimming and J lost 3 bases, with 10 bases between them. The CDR3 reads CATRLIYEQYF. In nucleotides, the CDR3 is TGTGCCACCCGACTGATCTACGAGCAGTACTTC.

This clonotype was counted a few times. The V and J genes are TRBV7-9 and TRBJ1-1; D is ambiguous. Germline CDR1 and CDR2: SEHNR and FQNEAQ (reference sequence). Trimming cost V 5 bases and J 4 bases, with 17 bases left between them. The CDR3 consists of 15 residues. CDR3 sequence: CASSAGRLLGTEAFF. The CDR3 nucleotides are TGTGCCAGCAGCGCTGGGCGTTTGTTAGGCACTGAAGCTTTCTTT.

The table lists this clonotype with a few counts. The chain uses TRBV19 and TRBJ1-1; D is undetermined. V lost 7 bases to trimming and J lost 5 bases, with 14 bases between them. The CDR3 length is 13 residues. The germline gives CDR1 LNHDA, CDR2 SQIVND (reference sequence). The CDR3 sequence: CASKLKGRTEAFF. In DNA form, the CDR3 reads TGTGCCAGTAAGTTGAAGGGAAGGACTGAAGCTTTCTTT.

This clonotype was observed a handful of times. The CDR3 sequence: CASSYGPGETPWETQYF. CDR3 in DNA: TGTGCCAGCAGTTACGGGCCCGGCGAGACCCCCTGGGAGACCCAGTACTTC. The chain uses TRBV6-5 and TRBJ2-5; no clear D. This CDR3 spans 17 amino acids. Germline V gene sequence: CDR1 MNHEY, CDR2 SVGAGI. Trimming pared 2 bases from V and 5 bases from J, leaving 21 bases between.

This clonotype has ten or more counts. The rearrangement joins TRBV6-6 to TRBJ1-2; D gene uncertain. The germline V gene encodes CDR1 MNHNY and CDR2 SVGAGI (reference sequence). The germline V and J ends were trimmed by 7 bases and 3 bases, with 6 bases remaining between them. CDR3 length equals 11 residues. Here the CDR3 DNA reads TGTGCCAGCAACAAGGACTATGGCTACACCTTC. Protein product: CASNKDYGYTF.

This chain joins TRBV19 and TRBJ2-6, with D tentatively TRBD1 or TRBD2 (6 bases each). Germline assignment: CDR1 LNHDA and CDR2 SQIVND (reference sequence). V lost 3 bases and J lost 4, with 13 bases in between. CDR3 length equals 16 residues. As DNA, the CDR3 is TGTGCCAGTAGTATTAGGGGGGCTTCGGGGGCCAACGTCCTGACTTTC. Translating it yields CASSIRGASGANVLTF.

This chain uses TRBV5-6 with TRBJ2-7; TRBD1 agrees at 12 bases. The junction had 4 bases not matched to a gene; V was cut back by 3 bases and J by 3 bases. This CDR3 spans 15 amino acids. Germline V gives CDR1 SGHDT, CDR2 YYEEEE. This chain's CDR3 is CASSWGQGAHYEQYF. In nucleotides, the CDR3 is TGTGCCAGCAGCTGGGGACAGGGGGCGCACTACGAGCAGTACTTC.

The table lists this clonotype with many counts. This chain links TRBV20-1 with TRBJ2-7, with 8 bases lining up with TRBD1. The CDR3 is 13 amino acids. The germline gives CDR1 DFQATT, CDR2 SNEGSKA (reference sequence). J was trimmed by 3 bases and V by 5 bases; bases with no gene match: 6. Here the CDR3 reads CSAHRDRHYEQYF. For the CDR3, the DNA is TGCAGTGCTCACCGGGACAGGCACTACGAGCAGTACTTC.

There are many counts of this clonotype. The gene calls are TRBV14 and TRBJ1-2; D is uncertain. The CDR3 runs 13 residues. Trimming shortened V by 1 base and J by 8 bases, and 11 bases separated the two germline ends. Germline lookup yields CDR1 SGHDN and CDR2 FVKESK. CDR3 loop: CASSQAEFWGYTF. In nucleotides, the CDR3 is TGTGCCAGCAGCCAAGCGGAGTTTTGGGGCTACACCTTC.

To note about this clonotype: The germline gene is not matched at one end of the junction; a read error may be the cause. The V gene is TRBV24-1, the J gene TRBJ1-2; D call uncertain. There are 12 residues in the CDR3. The germline V gene has CDR1 KGHDR and CDR2 SFDVKD. CDR3 loop: CAASDTMQGYTF. CDR3 DNA sequence: TGTGCCGCCAGTGACACAATGCAGGGCTACACCTTC.

The chain combines TRBV25-1 with TRBJ1-6, with D unclear. CDR3 length: 12 residues. V lost 2 bases, J lost 8 bases, and 4 bases lay in between. Germline CDR1 and CDR2: MGHDK and SYGVNS. CDR3: CASSETDSPLHF. The CDR3 DNA is TGTGCCAGCAGTGAAACCGATTCACCCCTCCACTTT. Full variable domain (remainder filled in from reference TRBV25-1 and TRBJ1-6): EADIYQTPRYLVIGTGKKITLECSQTMGHDKMYWYQQDPGMELHLIHYSYGVNSTEKGDLSSESTVSRIRTEHFPLTLESARPSHTSQYLCASSETDSPLHFGNGTRLTVT.

The rearrangement links TRBV24-1 to TRBJ1-1, with 7 bases fitting TRBD1. The germline V gene has CDR1 KGHDR and CDR2 SFDVKD. CDR3 length: 13 amino acids. V dropped 4 bases and J dropped 5; count of bases not matched to a gene: 3. The CDR3 nucleotides read TGTGCCACCAGTGAAGCAGGGGGGACTGAAGCTTTCTTT. It specifies CATSEAGGTEAFF.

As for this clonotype: This may come from a read error, since a much larger clone is one base off. This chain links TRBV15 with TRBJ1-1; 8 bases map to TRBD1. The CDR3 spans 14 residues. Germline V lookup: CDR1 LNHNV, CDR2 YYDKDF (reference sequence). Trimming cost V 3 bases and J 4 bases; bases outside gene matches: 4. CDR3 nucleotide sequence: TGTGCCACCAGCAGCCGGGACAGGACCACTGAAGCTTTCTTT. As protein: CATSSRDRTTEAFF.